Below, 15 T cell receptor beta chains from the same sample are listed, as sequenced in a study of T-cell reconstitution after alpha-beta-depleted transplantation in children. Researchers prepared the TCRbeta library using unique molecular identifiers, the study reports. TCRdb re-analysed the PCR reads in MiXCR, keeping a single row per CDR3 protein. Among 400,000 to 550,000 distinct CDR3 sequences listed, more than 9% were seen once. The specimen comprised PBMCs, sampled before TCRalphabeta/CD19-depleted stem cell transplant. The receptors come from a child younger than 10 with inherited bone marrow failure, due to receive a stem cell transplant.

This clonotype was found many times. The chain couples TRBV4-3 to TRBJ2-3, with TRBD2 identical over 11 bases. The CDR3 runs 17 residues. V gave up 1 base and J gave up 1 base; unmatched junction bases: 4. From germline, CDR1 is LGHNA and CDR2 YSLEER. The CDR3 DNA sequence: TGCGCCAGCAGCCAAGGCCTACTAGCGGGAGGCACAGATACGCAGTATTTT. It translates to CASSQGLLAGGTDTQYF.

This clonotype was recorded at least ten times. The chain is built from TRBV29-1 and TRBJ1-2, with TRBD1 matching over 7 bases. V trimming: 7 bases; J trimming: 4 bases; junction bases outside the gene matches: 12. This CDR3 spans 14 amino acids. Germline CDR1 is SQVTM and CDR2 is ANQGSEA. DNA of the CDR3: TGCAGCGCTCTTTCGGGACAGCCGAGCTATGGCTACACCTTC. Its protein product is CSALSGQPSYGYTF.

In its sample, this clonotype was seen many times. The chain couples TRBV5-1 to TRBJ2-7; D ambiguous. From germline, CDR1 is SGHRS and CDR2 YFSETQ. The length of the CDR3 is 14 residues. V lost 0 bases and J 0 bases, leaving 7 bases between the germline ends. The CDR3 coding sequence is TGCGCCAGCAGCTTGGGCGCAGACTCCTACGAGCAGTACTTC. As protein: CASSLGADSYEQYF.

The rearrangement uses TRBV29-1 and TRBJ2-7; D not resolved. The CDR3 is made up of 14 amino acids. V was cut by 4 bases and J by 1 base, with 14 bases left in between. Per the germline V gene, CDR1 is SQVTM and CDR2 is ANQGSEA. The CDR3 sequence is CSVAQWTDSYEQYF. In DNA, the CDR3 is TGCAGCGTTGCCCAATGGACGGATTCCTACGAGCAGTACTTC.

This clonotype has a count of ten or more. The chain couples TRBV30 to TRBJ2-1; 9 bases fit TRBD2. The V gene's germline CDR1 is GTSNPN and CDR2 SVGIG (reference sequence). This CDR3 has 13 amino acids. The J segment lost 9 bases and the V segment lost 4 bases, leaving 7 bases of the junction unmatched. The CDR3: CAWNLAGVAEQFF. The CDR3 nucleotides read TGTGCCTGGAACTTAGCGGGAGTGGCTGAGCAGTTCTTC.

In its sample, this clonotype was seen many times. V and J are TRBV7-9 and TRBJ1-6, with TRBD1 matching 9 bases. Germline CDR1 SEHNR, CDR2 FQNEAQ (reference sequence). The CDR3 is made up of 15 amino acids. V lost 5 bases and J lost 7; bases outside the gene matches: 6. This chain's CDR3 is CASSPVQGANSPLHF. The CDR3 nucleotides are TGTGCCAGCAGCCCAGTACAGGGGGCGAATTCACCCCTCCACTTT.

The V call is TRBV10-3, the J call TRBJ1-2; maybe TRBD1 (6 bases). CDR3 length: 15 amino acids. Trimming took off 10 bases at V and 10 bases at J, with 28 bases between the two ends. Per germline, CDR1 ENHRY and CDR2 SYGVKD. CDR3 DNA sequence: TGTGCCAGCCAGCCGGGGGCAGGGCCCGTGGGCGACTACACCTTC. As protein: CASQPGAGPVGDYTF.

This clonotype was recorded a few times. This sequence joins TRBV28 and TRBJ2-5; D possibly corresponds to TRBD2 (6 bases). Per the germline V gene, CDR1 is MDHEN and CDR2 is SYDVKM. Trimming pared 3 bases from V and 5 bases from J, leaving 25 bases between. This CDR3 has 18 residues. CDR3 nucleotides: TGTGCCAGCAGTTTCCCCCCGTGGGCTAGCGTACCCCAGGAGACCCAGTACTTC. The encoded protein is CASSFPPWASVPQETQYF.

This clonotype was detected a few times. The V and J genes are TRBV27 and TRBJ2-7; 9 bases agree with TRBD2. The CDR3 loop spans 16 amino acids. In germline, CDR1 is MNHEY, CDR2 SMNVEV (reference sequence). V lost 5 bases and J lost 2; bases outside the gene matches: 10. The CDR3 spells CASSPSSGALAYEQYF. The CDR3 bases are TGTGCCAGCAGTCCGTCTAGCGGGGCCTTAGCCTACGAGCAGTACTTC.

This clonotype showed up just a few times. The V gene is TRBV20-1, the J gene TRBJ2-1; 7 bases agree with TRBD2. V shed 3 bases, J shed 5 bases, and the junction held 7 bases outside the gene matches. The CDR3 is made up of 14 amino acids. The germline CDR1 and CDR2 sequences are DFQATT and SNEGSKA (reference sequence). DNA for the CDR3: TGCAGTGCTAGGCCACCTAGCGGTAACAATGAGCAGTTCTTC. This translates into CSARPPSGNNEQFF.

This clonotype has a count of ten or more. The chain employs TRBV25-1 and TRBJ2-1, with 7 bases fitting TRBD1. V shed 5 bases and J 1 base; nucleotides not matched to a gene: 5. Germline V lookup: CDR1 MGHDK, CDR2 SYGVNS. The CDR3 spans 15 residues. The CDR3 sequence: CASSTHRGSYNEQFF. The CDR3 DNA sequence: TGTGCCAGCAGTACCCACAGGGGTTCCTACAATGAGCAGTTCTTC. Full variable domain (outside the CDR3, taken from reference TRBV25-1 and TRBJ2-1): EADIYQTPRYLVIGTGKKITLECSQTMGHDKMYWYQQDPGMELHLIHYSYGVNSTEKGDLSSESTVSRIRTEHFPLTLESARPSHTSQYLCASSTHRGSYNEQFFGPGTRLTVL.

This clonotype was recorded at least ten times. The J gene is TRBJ2-1, the V gene TRBV7-9; D is perhaps TRBD1 (5 bases). V was clipped by 5 bases and J by 0 bases, with 14 bases between them. The CDR3 is 16 residues long. From germline, CDR1 is SEHNR and CDR2 FQNEAQ (reference sequence). The CDR3 nucleotides are TGTGCCAGCAGCCGCCCCCGACAGAGCTCCTACAATGAGCAGTTCTTC. As protein: CASSRPRQSSYNEQFF.

V is TRBV9 and J is TRBJ1-2; maybe TRBD1 (5 bases). CDR1 is SGDLS, CDR2 YYNGEE, per germline. Trimming cost V 0 bases and J 3 bases, with 9 bases left between them. The CDR3 is made up of 14 amino acids. CDR3 sequence reads: CASSVDGAHYGYTF. CDR3 DNA: TGTGCCAGCAGCGTAGACGGGGCCCACTATGGCTACACCTTC.

In its sample, this clonotype was seen a few times. The J gene is TRBJ2-1, the V gene TRBV7-9, with D uncertain. The CDR3 is 17 amino acids. Deletions cut 2 bases from V and 0 bases from J, with 14 bases between. CDR1 is SEHNR and CDR2 is FQNEAQ in the germline V gene (reference sequence). CDR3 protein: CASSLPAVGPSYNEQFF. Here the CDR3 DNA reads TGTGCCAGCAGCTTACCGGCAGTCGGACCCTCCTACAATGAGCAGTTCTTC.

This clonotype was found many times. The rearrangement uses TRBV12-3 or TRBV12-4 and TRBJ2-3; D is undetermined. The V and J ends lost 6 bases and 4 bases respectively, with 20 bases between them. The CDR3 is 16 residues long. The CDR3 sequence: CASSSFVGVLADTQYF. DNA for the CDR3: TGTGCCAGCAGCTCCTTTGTAGGTGTCCTGGCAGATACGCAGTATTTT.